Described below is a single T cell receptor beta chain sequence and its context. Its antigen is currently unknown. This entry comes from a study of CD4 T cells in relation to SARS-CoV-2 and coronaviruses. Study-wide context: Shared crossreactive spike epitopes were mapped to their HLA restriction. Points from the study as a whole: Crossreactive clones expanded significantly less to SARS-CoV-2 than monoreactive clones. Samples before the pandemic and after infection were not matched within any donor.

CD4+ T cells from unexposed donors were obtained before the COVID-19 pandemic (2011-2018). After roughly 9 days of culture, CD4+ T cells were isolated. As cell numbers allowed, unexposed-donor CD4+ T cells faced SARS-CoV-2 S/N and four cold-coronavirus spikes. Sequenced by immunoSEQ multiplex PCR; TCRdb stores in-frame clones only, minus some. Counted here are tens of thousands of clones, approximately 82% occurring once; the ten biggest clones make up approximately 15%. V was cut by 4 bases and J by 4 bases, with 8 bases left in between. This CDR3 comprises 14 residues. From germline, CDR1 is SNHLY and CDR2 FYNNEI.

V is TRBV2 and J is TRBJ1-6; no firm D call. The sequence was collected from a human donor in good health. The sample was CD4+ T cells from PBMCs, cultured in vitro. CDR3 sequence: CASSGSGYNSPLHF. In DNA form, the CDR3 reads TGTGCCAGCAGTGGTTCCGGATATAATTCACCCCTCCACTTT.